This T cell receptor beta chain was retrieved from a study of blood T cell repertoires in COVID-19 (dated by TCRdb to 2020 to 2021). Study-level background: Samples covering the acute and convalescent phases of COVID-19 were provided by collaborators in the United States, Italy and Spain. The prospective study material was composed of cDNA or gDNA derived from T cells, B-cell-depleted T cells, or PBMCs. Deeply sampled blood TCRbeta repertoires from subjects exposed to, actively infected with, or recovered from COVID-19 were included in the dataset. The repertoires were made available in a free public database intended to serve as a resource for research on the immune response to SARS-CoV-2. Samples came from the ongoing ImmuneRACE study (first 160 participants) plus 1,254 subjects from 6 global collaborators. Sample metadata almost always included a de-identified subject ID, COVID-19 status, age in years and sex. Where available, HLA class I and class II types were obtained from metadata supplied by the sample provider rather than from assay-based typing. Points the paper makes about the study in general: The quantity of clinical and demographic metadata differed by source and by participant and was supplied without curation.

The immunoSEQ Assay, a bias-controlled multiplex PCR, was used to amplify TCRbeta CDR3 regions from genomic DNA. Turning to the authors' computational methods: The number of nucleated cells in each sample was estimated from the amplification of reference gene primers within the assay. Sequence reads were collapsed and filtered to measure the absolute abundance of every unique TCRbeta CDR3 rearrangement. For each sample, productive Simpson clonality was calculated as the square root of Simpson's diversity index across productive rearrangements. TCRdb retrieved this table from immuneACCESS and kept in-frame rearrangements only. Not all clones are present; in checked studies, unresolved V genes account for under half, and no reason is known for the remainder. V, J and clone size were drawn from that table, and D and trimming were deduced from the DNA. In all, the sample holds fewer than 400,000 clones, and roughly 88% of those were seen once. Roughly 2.9% of the sample is held by the ten biggest clonotypes.

CDR1 MDHEN and CDR2 SYDVKM are derived from the germline V gene. The CDR3 spans 16 residues, from the cysteine through the phenylalanine. Of all the DNA, just the CDR3 is kept, 48 bases in frame from base 1. Trimming at the junction amounts to 2 bases on V and 6 bases on J, and the germline ends lie 17 bases apart. One collaborating source in Seattle enrolled patients while the patients were actively infected and followed the patients over time throughout the course of disease. The collaborating institutions used their own protocols to collect whole blood in K2EDTA tubes. For TCRbeta analysis, collaborators shipped samples as frozen whole blood, isolated PBMCs, or DNA extracted from either of those sample types. Of note for this clone: This clone's antigen is unknown. No much larger clone is present one base from it, and per-base qualities are unavailable.

The receptor chain draws on TRBV28 and TRBJ1-3; TRBD1 is a weak D gene call, 6 bases matching. The sequence derives from a woman aged 25 to 39 with COVID-19, enrolled during active disease. The sample was peripheral blood. CDR3 reads: CASSLTGQGLENTIYF. The nucleotide sequence is given as TGTGCCAGCAGTTTAACAGGGCAGGGCTTGGAAAACACCATATATTTT.